The next 9 T cell receptor beta chains were all read from a single sample in a study of identical twins. MiXCR, run by TCRdb on the 5' RACE reads, gives a single entry per CDR3 protein. The sample contains fewer than 650,000 distinct CDR3 sequences, 7.5% to 10% of which appear only once. The same data also contributed to another study, on yellow fever vaccine responses in identical twins.

The specimen sequenced was PBMCs. These receptors were collected from a woman aged 18-29 years in good health.

This clonotype showed up many times. The chain links TRBV5-1 to TRBJ2-5; TRBD2 matches 11 bases. V shed 3 bases and J 2 bases; nucleotides not matched to a gene: 6. The CDR3 loop spans 16 amino acids. Germline V gives CDR1 SGHRS, CDR2 YFSETQ. CDR3 nucleotides: TGCGCCAGCAGCTCCAGGGGACTAGCGGATCAAGAGACCCAGTACTTC. It specifies CASSSRGLADQETQYF.

This clonotype was found many times. The chain has TRBV12-3 or TRBV12-4 and TRBJ1-2, with D uncertain. This CDR3 spans 14 amino acids. The germline V and J ends were trimmed by 0 bases and 2 bases, with 7 bases remaining between them. Written as DNA, the CDR3 is TGTGCCAGCAGTTTAGCGCTAGGGAACTATGGCTACACCTTC. Its translation is CASSLALGNYGYTF.

The J gene is TRBJ1-1, the V gene TRBV28; 8 nucleotides align to TRBD1. CDR1 and CDR2 (germline): MDHEN, SYDVKM. Trimming removed 5 bases from V and 2 bases from J; junction bases left unmatched: 7. The CDR3 totals 15 residues. The CDR3 nucleotides read TGTGCCAGCAGTCCCAGGGACAGGATCAACACTGAAGCTTTCTTT. Residues: CASSPRDRINTEAFF.

The rearrangement joins TRBV5-1 to TRBJ2-5, with TRBD2 matching over 13 bases. Germline V gene lookup returns CDR1 SGHRS and CDR2 YFSETQ. V gave up 4 bases and J gave up 6 bases; unmatched junction bases: 6. CDR3 length: 15 amino acids. The CDR3, as DNA: TGCGCCAGCAGCGATGGGACTAGCGGGAAAAAGACCCAGTACTTC. This codes for CASSDGTSGKKTQYF.

Ten or more counts support this clonotype. The CDR3 protein is CASTLGQPSYEQYF. As DNA, the CDR3 is TGTGCCAGCACCCTAGGACAGCCCTCCTACGAGCAGTACTTC. The chain carries TRBV12-3 or TRBV12-4 and TRBJ2-7, with D maybe TRBD1 (6 bases). V shed 7 bases and J shed 0 bases, with 13 bases lying between them. The CDR3 is 14 residues long.

The rearrangement links TRBV12-3 or TRBV12-4 to TRBJ2-3; 7 nucleotides line up with TRBD1. Trimming at V came to 6 bases and at J to 2 bases, leaving 23 bases not matched to a gene. The CDR3 is 20 residues long. The CDR3 loop is CASRRTGKRLSTTNTDTQYF. CDR3 DNA: TGTGCCAGCAGGCGGACAGGCAAAAGGTTGAGTACCACAAACACAGATACGCAGTATTTT.

In its sample, this clonotype was seen many times. The chain has TRBV5-1 and TRBJ2-3; possibly TRBD1 for D (6 bases). Trimming took off 2 bases at V and 0 bases at J, with 10 bases between the two ends. The CDR3 has 15 amino acids. CDR1 and CDR2 (germline): SGHRS, YFSETQ. This CDR3 is CASSFRGTSTDTQYF. CDR3 nucleotide sequence: TGCGCCAGCAGCTTCAGGGGAACTAGCACAGATACGCAGTATTTT.

The table lists this clonotype with many counts. J is TRBJ2-7 and V is TRBV4-3; 9 nucleotides agree with TRBD1. The CDR3 totals 14 residues. The germline V gene encodes CDR1 LGHNA and CDR2 YSLEER. The ends lost 3 bases at V and 5 bases at J; junction bases unmatched: 5. The CDR3 loop reads CASSQDRGGDEQYF. As DNA, the CDR3 is TGCGCCAGCAGCCAGGACAGGGGAGGGGACGAGCAGTACTTC.

The chain uses TRBV29-1 and TRBJ2-7; 12 bases are shared with TRBD2. Germline V lookup: CDR1 SQVTM, CDR2 ANQGSEA. V shed 7 bases, J shed 2 bases, and the junction held 9 bases outside the gene matches. CDR3 length equals 15 residues. In DNA form, the CDR3 reads TGCAGCGCCGTACAAGGGACTAGCGGGCCCTACGAGCAGTACTTC. Amino acid sequence: CSAVQGTSGPYEQYF.